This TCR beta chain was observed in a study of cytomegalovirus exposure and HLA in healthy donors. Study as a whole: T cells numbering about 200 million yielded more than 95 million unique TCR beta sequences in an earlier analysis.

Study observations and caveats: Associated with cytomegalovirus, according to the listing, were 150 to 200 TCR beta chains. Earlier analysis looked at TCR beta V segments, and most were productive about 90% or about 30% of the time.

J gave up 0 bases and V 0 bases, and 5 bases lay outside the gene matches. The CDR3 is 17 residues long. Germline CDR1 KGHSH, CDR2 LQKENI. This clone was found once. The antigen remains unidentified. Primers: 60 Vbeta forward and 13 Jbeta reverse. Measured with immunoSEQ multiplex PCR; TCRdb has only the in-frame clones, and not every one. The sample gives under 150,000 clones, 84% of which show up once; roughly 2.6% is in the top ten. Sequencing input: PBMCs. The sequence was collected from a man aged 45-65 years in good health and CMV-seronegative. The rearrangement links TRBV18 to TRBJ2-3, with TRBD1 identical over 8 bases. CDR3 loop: CASSPPLWDRSTDTQYF. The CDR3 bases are TGTGCCAGCTCACCACCGTTATGGGACAGGAGCACAGATACGCAGTATTTT.